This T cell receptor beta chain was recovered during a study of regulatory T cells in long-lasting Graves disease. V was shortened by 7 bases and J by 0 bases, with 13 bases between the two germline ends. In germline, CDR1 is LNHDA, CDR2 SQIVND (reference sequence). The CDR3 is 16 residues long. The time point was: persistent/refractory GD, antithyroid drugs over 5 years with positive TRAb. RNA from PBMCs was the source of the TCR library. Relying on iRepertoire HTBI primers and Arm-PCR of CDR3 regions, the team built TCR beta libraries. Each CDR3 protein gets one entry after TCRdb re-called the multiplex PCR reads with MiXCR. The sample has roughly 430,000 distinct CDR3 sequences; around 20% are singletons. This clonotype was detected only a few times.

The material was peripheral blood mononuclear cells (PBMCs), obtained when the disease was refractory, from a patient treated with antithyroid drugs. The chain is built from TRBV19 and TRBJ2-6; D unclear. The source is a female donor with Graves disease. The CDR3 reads CASTFGQDSGANVLTF. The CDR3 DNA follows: TGTGCCAGTACATTTGGGCAGGACTCTGGGGCCAACGTCCTGACTTTC.